Each of the 30 T cell receptor beta chains below was sequenced from the same sample in a study of blood T cell repertoires in COVID-19. The data were produced by immunoSEQ multiplex PCR, yet TCRdb's version contains in-frame clones alone and is incomplete. The data show about 150,000 clones, with around 80% seen just once and about 4% held by the top ten. The sequenced sample was peripheral blood. These receptors were collected from a man in his sixties with acute or convalescent COVID-19.

This clone was counted only a few times. V and J are TRBV9 and TRBJ1-3, with D hard to call. The V gene lost 0 bases and the J gene lost 5 bases, with 6 bases spanning the gap. This CDR3 has 13 amino acids. Germline values: CDR1 SGDLS, CDR2 YYNGEE. CDR3 residues: CASSVGQRNTIYF. In DNA form, the CDR3 reads TGTGCCAGCAGCGTAGGACAACGAAACACCATATATTTT.

The chain couples TRBV7-9 to TRBJ2-3; D may be TRBD2 (5 bases). The CDR3 totals 16 residues. Trimming pared 5 bases from V and 4 bases from J, leaving 19 bases between. In germline, CDR1 is SEHNR, CDR2 FQNEAQ (reference sequence). The CDR3 nucleotides are TGTGCCAGCAGCGCGAGTCGTTGGGGAGCGGCAGATACGCAGTATTTT. Its protein product is CASSASRWGAADTQYF.

This chain connects TRBV3-1 (or the pseudogene TRBV3-2) to TRBJ2-3, with no clear D. V was shortened by 1 base and J by 1 base, with 15 bases between the two germline ends. CDR3 length: 17 amino acids. CDR1 is LGHDT, CDR2 YNNKEL, per germline (reference sequence). CDR3 sequence reads: CASSQVLYSSGTDTQYF. Written as DNA, the CDR3 is TGTGCCAGCAGCCAAGTCCTCTATAGCAGTGGCACAGATACGCAGTATTTT.

This clone turned up a few times. This rearrangement joins TRBV10-3 to TRBJ2-1; 10 bases match TRBD2. The V segment lost 10 bases and the J segment 6 bases; nucleotides outside the gene matches: 12. The CDR3 has 15 residues. Germline assignment: CDR1 ENHRY and CDR2 SYGVKD. The CDR3 nucleotides read TGTGCCACCGGGGTCCTAGCGGGAGTAGGCAATGAGCAGTTCTTC. Residues: CATGVLAGVGNEQFF.

This clone came up a few times. The V call is TRBV5-4, the J call TRBJ2-5; possible D gene TRBD1, 6 bases. Trimming stripped 3 bases from V and 5 bases from J, with 17 bases between. The CDR3 extends over 15 amino acids. Germline V gives CDR1 SGHNT, CDR2 YYREEE (reference sequence). As DNA, the CDR3 is TGTGCCAGCAGCTACCCCAGGGGATCGATGGAGACCCAGTACTTC. It codes for CASSYPRGSMETQYF.

The gene calls are TRBV24-1 and TRBJ2-5; 7 bases match TRBD2. Germline values: CDR1 KGHDR, CDR2 SFDVKD. The CDR3 loop spans 15 amino acids. V was clipped by 2 bases and J by 3 bases; unmatched bases: 5. The CDR3, as DNA: TGTGCCACCAGTGATTCCACGGCGGGAGAAGAGACCCAGTACTTC. The encoded protein is CATSDSTAGEETQYF.

This chain uses TRBV28 with TRBJ2-3, with TRBD1 matching over 7 bases. Trimming took 4 bases from V and 9 from J; bases not matched to a gene: 4. The V gene's germline CDR1 is MDHEN and CDR2 SYDVKM. The CDR3 has 12 amino acids. CDR3 loop: CASSSQGDTQYF. The CDR3 DNA reads TGTGCCAGCAGTTCCCAGGGGGACACGCAGTATTTT.

V usage is TRBV24-1 and J usage is TRBJ2-2; 8 bases line up with TRBD2. J gave up 0 bases and V 9 bases, and 8 bases lay outside the gene matches. The CDR3 sequence is 16 residues long. Per the germline V gene, CDR1 is KGHDR and CDR2 is SFDVKD. Here the CDR3 reads CATRSPSGPNTGELFF. The CDR3 DNA reads TGTGCCACCCGTTCTCCTAGCGGGCCGAACACCGGGGAGCTGTTTTTT.

In the case of this clone: The junction departs from the called germline gene at one end, perhaps through a read error. The chain couples TRBV24-1 to TRBJ2-2; no clear D gene. Germline loops: CDR1 KGHDR, CDR2 SFDVKD. The CDR3 spans 13 residues. CDR3: CATSDLNSGELFF. Written as DNA, the CDR3 is TGTGCCACCAGTGATTTGAACAGCGGGGAGCTGTTTTTT.

The rearrangement joins TRBV27 to TRBJ2-3; D is uncertain. Germline CDR1 MNHEY, CDR2 SMNVEV (reference sequence). The CDR3 consists of 13 residues. With 5 bases removed from V and 3 bases from J, the gap between germline ends came to 9 bases. Here the CDR3 reads CASSPKHTDTQYF. DNA for the CDR3: TGTGCCAGCAGTCCAAAACATACAGATACGCAGTATTTT.

CDR3 nucleotides: TGTGCCAGCAGCTTAGTTCTACTAGCGGCAGATACGCAGTATTTT. Its translation is CASSLVLLAADTQYF. The rearrangement joins TRBV11-2 to TRBJ2-3; 8 bases line up with TRBD2. There are 15 residues in the CDR3. V lost 1 base and J lost 4; bases outside the gene matches: 4. Looked up from germline, CDR1 is SGHAT and CDR2 is FQNNGV.

The sample holds a few counts of this clone. This chain uses TRBV30 with TRBJ2-5, with TRBD1 matching over 7 bases. V was clipped by 4 bases and J by 1 base; unmatched bases: 6. This CDR3 has 14 residues. Germline lookup yields CDR1 GTSNPN and CDR2 SVGIG (reference sequence). The CDR3: CAWTLAGGQETQYF. The CDR3 nucleotides read TGTGCCTGGACCCTCGCAGGGGGCCAAGAGACCCAGTACTTC.

The chain couples TRBV18 to TRBJ2-7; 7 bases match TRBD1. There are 12 residues in the CDR3. Germline V gives CDR1 KGHSH, CDR2 LQKENI. V lost 3 bases, J lost 5 bases, and 1 base stayed unmatched. CDR3 sequence reads: CASSPTGNEQYF. CDR3 nucleotides: TGTGCCAGCTCACCGACAGGGAACGAGCAGTACTTC.

This clone has ten or more counts. The chain uses TRBV28 and TRBJ2-7; a possible D gene is TRBD1 (5 bases). V was clipped by 3 bases and J by 2 bases, with 14 bases between them. The germline gives CDR1 MDHEN, CDR2 SYDVKM. There are 15 residues in the CDR3. CDR3 region: CASSFVAGSTYEQYF. CDR3 in DNA: TGTGCCAGCAGTTTTGTGGCAGGGTCGACCTACGAGCAGTACTTC.

Here the CDR3 reads CASSLPLSGSDTQYF. DNA for the CDR3: TGTGCCAGCAGCTTACCGCTCAGCGGTTCAGATACGCAGTATTTT. This rearrangement joins TRBV5-4 to TRBJ2-3, with D perhaps TRBD2 (5 bases). The CDR3 consists of 15 residues. Germline values: CDR1 SGHNT, CDR2 YYREEE (reference sequence). V was clipped by 2 bases and J by 4 bases, with 14 bases between them.

This chain connects TRBV6-5 to TRBJ2-1; 8 bases fit TRBD2. Germline V gene data show CDR1 as MNHEY and CDR2 as SVGAGI. V dropped 8 bases and J dropped 3; count of bases not matched to a gene: 6. This CDR3 spans 14 amino acids. The CDR3 DNA follows: TGTGCCAGCCGAGGCGGGAGGCACTACAATGAGCAGTTCTTC. Residues: CASRGGRHYNEQFF.

This chain links TRBV24-1 with TRBJ2-2; a weak D match, TRBD1 (5 bases). Germline assignment: CDR1 KGHDR and CDR2 SFDVKD. The CDR3 extends over 15 amino acids. Deletions cut 6 bases from V and 0 bases from J, with 10 bases between. CDR3 sequence reads: CATSQTTANTGELFF. The CDR3 region has the DNA TGTGCCACCAGTCAGACGACAGCGAACACCGGGGAGCTGTTTTTT.

The CDR3 coding sequence is TGCGCCAGCAGCTTGGACAGTGAGACCTACGAGCAGTACTTC. Translation gives CASSLDSETYEQYF. This rearrangement joins TRBV5-1 to TRBJ2-7; D is unclear. The V end lost 0 bases, the J end lost 2 bases, and 9 bases lay between the germline ends. The CDR3 extends over 14 amino acids. Germline CDR1 reads SGHRS; CDR2 reads YFSETQ.

Worth noting for this clone: The sample contains more than one DNA sequence encoding this CDR3. This chain links TRBV3-1 (or the pseudogene TRBV3-2) with TRBJ2-1, with D possibly TRBD2 on 5 matching bases. This CDR3 region has 15 residues. CDR1 and CDR2 (germline): LGHDT, YNNKEL (reference sequence). V gave up 0 bases and J gave up 0 bases, with 6 bases separating them. The CDR3 here is CASSQDTSSYNEQFF. DNA of the CDR3: TGTGCCAGCAGCCAAGATACTAGCTCCTACAATGAGCAGTTCTTC.

The V gene is TRBV5-4, the J gene TRBJ2-3, with TRBD2 as a possible D gene (7 bases). Germline V CDR1 and CDR2: SGHNT, YYREEE (reference sequence). V was shortened by 0 bases and J by 3 bases, with 11 bases between the two germline ends. This CDR3 spans 15 amino acids. CDR3 sequence: CASSLAGGRTDTQYF. The DNA of the CDR3 is TGTGCCAGCAGCTTGGCGGGGGGCAGGACAGATACGCAGTATTTT.

This chain connects TRBV6-6 to TRBJ2-4, with 10 bases that match TRBD1. Germline V gene lookup returns CDR1 MNHNY and CDR2 SVGAGI (reference sequence). This CDR3 region has 15 residues. The ends lost 6 bases at V and 1 base at J; junction bases unmatched: 3. DNA of the CDR3: TGTGCCAGCAGCCAGGACAGGGGGGCCAAAAACATTCAGTACTTC. This encodes CASSQDRGAKNIQYF.

This clone was picked up one time. The CDR3 nucleotides are TGTGCCAGCAGCCTCCTAGCGGCGGGGGAGACCCAGTACTTC. Translating gives CASSLLAAGETQYF. The V call is TRBV7-2, the J call TRBJ2-5, with 7 bases matching TRBD2. The CDR3 spans 14 residues. Germline V gene sequence: CDR1 SGHTA, CDR2 FQGNSA. The junction had 8 bases not matched to a gene; V was cut back by 5 bases and J by 5 bases.

This rearrangement joins TRBV7-7 to TRBJ2-7; TRBD1 might be the D (5 bases). Germline assignment: CDR1 SSHAT and CDR2 FNYEAQ (reference sequence). The CDR3 extends over 15 amino acids. V was trimmed by 1 base and J by 4 bases, leaving 14 bases between them. The CDR3 nucleotides are TGTGCCAGCAGCTTAGGCCCCGAAGGGGCGTACGAGCAGTACTTC. As protein: CASSLGPEGAYEQYF.

The chain joins TRBV6-1 to TRBJ1-4; a weak D match, TRBD1 (5 bases). Trimming cost V 0 bases and J 16 bases, with 12 bases left between them. The germline V gene has CDR1 MNHNS and CDR2 SASEGT. The CDR3 is 12 amino acids. The CDR3 reads CASSEAPGLPFF. Written as DNA, the CDR3 is TGTGCCAGCAGTGAAGCCCCGGGACTCCCGTTTTTT.

The chain recombines TRBV5-6 with TRBJ2-6; tentatively, D is TRBD1 (6 bases). CDR1 and CDR2 from the germline V gene are SGHDT and YYEEEE. The CDR3 runs to 15 residues. Trimming shortened V by 7 bases and J by 1 base, and 12 bases separated the two germline ends. The CDR3: CASLRGPSGANVLTF. Written as DNA, the CDR3 is TGTGCCAGCCTCAGGGGACCGTCTGGGGCCAACGTCCTGACTTTC. Full variable domain (remainder filled in from reference TRBV5-6 and TRBJ2-6): DAGVTQSPTHLIKTRGQQVTLRCSPKSGHDTVSWYQQALGQGPQFIFQYYEEEERQRGNFPDRFSGHQFPNYSSELNVNALLLGDSALYLCASLRGPSGANVLTFGAGSRLTVL.

The rearrangement uses TRBV5-4 and TRBJ2-1, with TRBD2 identical over 7 bases. Germline loops: CDR1 SGHNT, CDR2 YYREEE (reference sequence). The CDR3 covers 15 residues. V lost 3 bases and J lost 2; bases outside the gene matches: 5. The CDR3 DNA is TGTGCCAGCAGCTCAAGGCGGGAGACCTACAATGAGCAGTTCTTC. Translating it yields CASSSRRETYNEQFF. The whole variable domain, remainder taken from reference TRBV5-4 and TRBJ2-1, is ETGVTQSPTHLIKTRGQQVTLRCSSQSGHNTVSWYQQALGQGPQFIFQYYREEENGRGNFPPRFSGLQFPNYSSELNVNALELDDSALYLCASSSRRETYNEQFFGPGTRLTVL.

The chain joins TRBV18 to TRBJ1-1; D may be TRBD1 (5 bases). The CDR3 has 16 amino acids. Trimming cost V 3 bases and J 4 bases, with 18 bases left between them. CDR1 and CDR2 (germline): KGHSH, LQKENI. The CDR3 loop is CASSPPGGGSGTEAFF. The CDR3 nucleotides are TGTGCCAGCTCACCGCCCGGGGGAGGATCGGGCACTGAAGCTTTCTTT.

The CDR3 is CSVRPGNEKLFF. In nucleotides, the CDR3 is TGCAGCGTTCGACCCGGGAATGAAAAACTGTTTTTT. The gene calls are TRBV29-1 and TRBJ1-4; no definite D call. This CDR3 is 12 amino acids long. V lost 5 bases, J lost 5 bases, and 9 bases lay in between. Germline CDR1 is SQVTM and CDR2 is ANQGSEA.

This chain joins TRBV5-1 and TRBJ2-1; tentatively, D is TRBD2 (6 bases). Trimming cost V 4 bases and J 3 bases, with 14 bases left between them. Germline CDR1 reads SGHRS; CDR2 reads YFSETQ. This CDR3 comprises 15 residues. In nucleotides, the CDR3 is TGCGCCAGCAGCGTGTCGGGGGAGTACTACAATGAGCAGTTCTTC. Its translation: CASSVSGEYYNEQFF.

V and J are TRBV24-1 and TRBJ2-2, with 8 bases lining up with TRBD1. V lost 4 bases to trimming and J lost 3 bases; unmatched junction nucleotides: 6. Germline CDR1 reads KGHDR; CDR2 reads SFDVKD. The CDR3 length is 16 residues. CDR3 residues: CATSDPGTGHTGELFF. CDR3 sequence (DNA): TGTGCCACCAGTGACCCCGGGACAGGACACACCGGGGAGCTGTTTTTT.